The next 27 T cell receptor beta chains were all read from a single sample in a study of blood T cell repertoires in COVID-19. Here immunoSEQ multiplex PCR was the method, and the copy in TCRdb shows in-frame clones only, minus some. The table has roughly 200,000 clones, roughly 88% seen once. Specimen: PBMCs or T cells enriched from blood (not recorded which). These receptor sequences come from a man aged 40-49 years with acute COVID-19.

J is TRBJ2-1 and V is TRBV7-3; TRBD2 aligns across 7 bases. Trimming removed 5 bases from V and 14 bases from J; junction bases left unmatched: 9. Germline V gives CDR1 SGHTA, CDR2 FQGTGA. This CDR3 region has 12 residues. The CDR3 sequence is CASSAREESKFF. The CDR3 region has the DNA TGTGCCAGCAGCGCCCGGGAGGAGAGTAAGTTCTTC.

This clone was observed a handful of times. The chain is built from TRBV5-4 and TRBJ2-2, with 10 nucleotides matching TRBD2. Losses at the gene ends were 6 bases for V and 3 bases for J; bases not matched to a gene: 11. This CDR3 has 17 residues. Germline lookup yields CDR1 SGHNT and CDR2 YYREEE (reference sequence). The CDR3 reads CASTLGGAGGDTGELFF. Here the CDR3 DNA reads TGTGCCAGCACCCTTGGAGGAGCGGGAGGGGACACCGGGGAGCTGTTTTTT.

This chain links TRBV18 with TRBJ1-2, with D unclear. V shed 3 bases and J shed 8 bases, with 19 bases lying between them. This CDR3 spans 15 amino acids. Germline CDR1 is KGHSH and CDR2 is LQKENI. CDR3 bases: TGTGCCAGCTCACCGGGCACAGACCCTGGAGGGGGCTACACCTTC. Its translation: CASSPGTDPGGGYTF.

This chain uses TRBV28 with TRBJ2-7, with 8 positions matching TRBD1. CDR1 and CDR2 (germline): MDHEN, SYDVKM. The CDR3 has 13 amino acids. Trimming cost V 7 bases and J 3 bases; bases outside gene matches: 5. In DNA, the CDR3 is TGTGCCAGCATCGACACAGGGGGCTACGAGCAGTACTTC. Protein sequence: CASIDTGGYEQYF.

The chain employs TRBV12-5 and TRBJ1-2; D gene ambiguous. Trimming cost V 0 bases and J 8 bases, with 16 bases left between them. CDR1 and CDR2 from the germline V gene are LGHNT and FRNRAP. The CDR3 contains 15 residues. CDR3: CASGLVRGRSGGYTF. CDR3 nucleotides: TGTGCTAGTGGTTTGGTACGAGGCAGGAGCGGAGGCTACACCTTC.

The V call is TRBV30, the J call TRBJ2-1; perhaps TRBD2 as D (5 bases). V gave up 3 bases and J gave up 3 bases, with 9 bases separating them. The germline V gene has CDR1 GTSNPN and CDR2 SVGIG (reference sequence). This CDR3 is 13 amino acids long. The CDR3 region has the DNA TGTGCCTGGAGCGTCGGGATCTACAATGAGCAGTTCTTC. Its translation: CAWSVGIYNEQFF.

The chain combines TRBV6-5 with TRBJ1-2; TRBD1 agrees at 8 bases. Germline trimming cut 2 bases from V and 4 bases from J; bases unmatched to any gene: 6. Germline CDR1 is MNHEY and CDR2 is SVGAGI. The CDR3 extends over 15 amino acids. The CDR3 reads CASSYADRGPYGYTF. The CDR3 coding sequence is TGTGCCAGCAGTTACGCTGACAGGGGCCCCTATGGCTACACCTTC.

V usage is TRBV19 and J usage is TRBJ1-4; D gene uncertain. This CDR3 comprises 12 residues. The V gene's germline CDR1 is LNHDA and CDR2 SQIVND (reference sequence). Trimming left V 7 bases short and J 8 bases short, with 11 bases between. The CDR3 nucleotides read TGTGCCAGTACCCACGGGTACGAAAAACTGTTTTTT. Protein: CASTHGYEKLFF.

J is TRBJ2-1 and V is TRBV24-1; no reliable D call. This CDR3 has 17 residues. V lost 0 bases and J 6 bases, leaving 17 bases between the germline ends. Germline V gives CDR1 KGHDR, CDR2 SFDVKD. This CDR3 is CATSDLRFDNFRNEQFF. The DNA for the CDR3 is TGTGCCACCAGTGATTTGAGGTTTGACAACTTTCGCAATGAGCAGTTCTTC.

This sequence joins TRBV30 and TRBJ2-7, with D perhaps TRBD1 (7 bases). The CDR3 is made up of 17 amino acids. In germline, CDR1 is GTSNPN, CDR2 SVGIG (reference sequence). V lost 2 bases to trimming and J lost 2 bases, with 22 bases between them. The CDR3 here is CAWSLAGGNKITYEQYF. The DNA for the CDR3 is TGTGCCTGGAGTCTGGCAGGGGGGAACAAAATAACCTACGAGCAGTACTTC.

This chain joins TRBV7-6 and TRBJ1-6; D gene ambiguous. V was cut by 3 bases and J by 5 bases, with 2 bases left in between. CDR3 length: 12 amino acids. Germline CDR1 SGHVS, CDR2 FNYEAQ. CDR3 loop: CASSFDNSPLHF. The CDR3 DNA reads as TGTGCCAGCAGCTTCGATAATTCACCCCTCCACTTT. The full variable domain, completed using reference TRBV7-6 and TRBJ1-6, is GAGVSQSPRYKVTKRGQDVALRCDPISGHVSLYWYRQALGQGPEFLTYFNYEAQQDKSGLPNDRFSAERPEGSISTLTIQRTEQRDSAMYRCASSFDNSPLHFGNGTRLTVT.

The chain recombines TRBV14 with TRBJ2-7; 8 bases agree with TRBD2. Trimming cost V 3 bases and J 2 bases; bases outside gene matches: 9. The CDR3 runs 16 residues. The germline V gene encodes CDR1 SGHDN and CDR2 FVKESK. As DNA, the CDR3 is TGTGCCAGCAGCCACCGGGGCGGGAGGTCGACCTACGAGCAGTACTTC. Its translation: CASSHRGGRSTYEQYF.

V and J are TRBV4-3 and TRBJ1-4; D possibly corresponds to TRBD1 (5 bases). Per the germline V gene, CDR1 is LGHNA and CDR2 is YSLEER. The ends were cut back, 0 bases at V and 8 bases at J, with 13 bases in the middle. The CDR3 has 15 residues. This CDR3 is CASSQEKGHGEKLFF. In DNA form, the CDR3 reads TGCGCCAGCAGCCAAGAAAAAGGACACGGGGAAAAACTGTTTTTT.

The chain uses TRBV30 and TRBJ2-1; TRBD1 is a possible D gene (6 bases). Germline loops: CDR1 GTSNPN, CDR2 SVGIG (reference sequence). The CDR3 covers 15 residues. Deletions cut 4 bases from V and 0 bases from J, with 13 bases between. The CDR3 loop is CAWTSGQSSYNEQFF. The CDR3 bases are TGTGCCTGGACCTCCGGACAGAGCTCCTACAATGAGCAGTTCTTC.

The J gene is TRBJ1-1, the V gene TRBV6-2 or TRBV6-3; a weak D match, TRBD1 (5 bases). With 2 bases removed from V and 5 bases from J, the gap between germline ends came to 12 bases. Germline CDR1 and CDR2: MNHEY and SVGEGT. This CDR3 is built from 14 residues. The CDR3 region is CASSYRREGTEAFF. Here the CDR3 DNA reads TGTGCCAGCAGTTACAGAAGGGAGGGGACTGAAGCTTTCTTT.

The CDR3: CASSLETVRGSPLHF. The CDR3 DNA is TGCGCCAGCAGCTTGGAGACAGTTCGCGGTTCACCCCTCCACTTT. V is TRBV5-1 and J is TRBJ1-6, with a possible D match to TRBD1 (5 bases). Trimming removed 0 bases at V and 9 bases at J, with 13 bases between. The germline gives CDR1 SGHRS, CDR2 YFSETQ. CDR3 length equals 15 residues.

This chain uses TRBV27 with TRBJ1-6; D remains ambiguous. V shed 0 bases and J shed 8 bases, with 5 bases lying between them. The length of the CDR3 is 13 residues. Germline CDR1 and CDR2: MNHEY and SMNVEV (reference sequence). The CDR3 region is CASSLSPYSPLHF. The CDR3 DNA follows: TGTGCCAGCAGTTTATCCCCCTATTCACCCCTCCACTTT.

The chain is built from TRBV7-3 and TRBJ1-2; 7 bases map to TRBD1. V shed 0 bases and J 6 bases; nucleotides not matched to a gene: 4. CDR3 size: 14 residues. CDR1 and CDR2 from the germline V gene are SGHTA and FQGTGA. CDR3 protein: CASSLTSQGDGYTF. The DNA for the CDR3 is TGTGCCAGCAGCTTAACGTCGCAGGGGGATGGCTACACCTTC.

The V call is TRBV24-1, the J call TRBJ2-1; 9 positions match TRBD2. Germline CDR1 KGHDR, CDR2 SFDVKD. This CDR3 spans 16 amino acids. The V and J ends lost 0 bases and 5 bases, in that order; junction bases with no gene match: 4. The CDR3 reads CATSDLSTSGNNEQFF. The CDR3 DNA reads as TGTGCCACCAGTGATTTGTCGACTAGCGGAAACAATGAGCAGTTCTTC.

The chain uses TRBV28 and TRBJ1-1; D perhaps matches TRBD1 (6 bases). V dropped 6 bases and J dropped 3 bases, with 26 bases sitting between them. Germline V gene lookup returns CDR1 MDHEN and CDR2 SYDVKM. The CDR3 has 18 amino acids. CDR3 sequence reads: CASSQVGQGHYGDTEAFF. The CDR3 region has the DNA TGTGCCAGCAGCCAGGTTGGGCAGGGACACTATGGGGACACTGAAGCTTTCTTT.

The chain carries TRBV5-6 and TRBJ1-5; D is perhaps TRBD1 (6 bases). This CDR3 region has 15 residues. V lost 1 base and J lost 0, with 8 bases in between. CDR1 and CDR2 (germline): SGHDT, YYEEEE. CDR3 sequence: CASSLRTVSNQPQHF. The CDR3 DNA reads TGTGCCAGCAGCTTGAGGACAGTTAGCAATCAGCCCCAGCATTTT.

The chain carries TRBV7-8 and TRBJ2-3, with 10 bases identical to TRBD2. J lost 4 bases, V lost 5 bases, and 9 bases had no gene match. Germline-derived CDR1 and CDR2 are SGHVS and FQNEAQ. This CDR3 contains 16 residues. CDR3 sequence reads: CASSRKREGPADTQYF. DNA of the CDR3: TGTGCCAGCAGCCGAAAGCGGGAGGGCCCAGCAGATACGCAGTATTTT.

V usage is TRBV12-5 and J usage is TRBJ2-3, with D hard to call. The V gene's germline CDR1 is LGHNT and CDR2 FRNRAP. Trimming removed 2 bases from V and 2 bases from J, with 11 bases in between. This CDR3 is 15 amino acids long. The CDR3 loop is CASGLFGGDTDTQYF. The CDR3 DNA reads TGTGCTAGTGGTTTGTTCGGCGGTGACACAGATACGCAGTATTTT. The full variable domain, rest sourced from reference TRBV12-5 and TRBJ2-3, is DARVTQTPRHKVTEMGQEVTMRCQPILGHNTVFWYRQTMMQGLELLAYFRNRAPLDDSGMPKDRFSAEMPDATLATLKIQPSEPRDSAVYFCASGLFGGDTDTQYFGPGTRLTVL.

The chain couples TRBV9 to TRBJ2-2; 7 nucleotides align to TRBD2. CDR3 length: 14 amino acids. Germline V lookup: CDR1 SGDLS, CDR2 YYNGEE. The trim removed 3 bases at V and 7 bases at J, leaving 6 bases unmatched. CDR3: CASSGSGKGGELFF. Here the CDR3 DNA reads TGTGCCAGCAGCGGCAGCGGGAAGGGCGGGGAGCTGTTTTTT.

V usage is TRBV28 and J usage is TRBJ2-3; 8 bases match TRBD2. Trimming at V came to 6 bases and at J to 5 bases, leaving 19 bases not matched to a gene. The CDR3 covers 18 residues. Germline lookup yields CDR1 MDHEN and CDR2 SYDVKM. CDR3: CASSPPGAGTSGRDTQYF. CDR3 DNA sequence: TGTGCCAGCAGCCCCCCCGGGGCCGGTACTAGCGGAAGAGATACGCAGTATTTT. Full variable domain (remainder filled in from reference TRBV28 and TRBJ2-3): DVKVTQSSRYLVKRTGEKVFLECVQDMDHENMFWYRQDPGLGLRLIYFSYDVKMKEKGDIPEGYSVSREKKERFSLILESASTNQTSMYLCASSPPGAGTSGRDTQYFGPGTRLTVL.

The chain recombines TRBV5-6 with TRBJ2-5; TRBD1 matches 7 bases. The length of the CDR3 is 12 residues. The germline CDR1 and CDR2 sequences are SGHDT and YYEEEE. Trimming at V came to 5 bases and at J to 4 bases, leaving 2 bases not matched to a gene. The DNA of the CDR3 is TGTGCCAGCAGTTCAGGGGGAGAGACCCAGTACTTC. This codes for CASSSGGETQYF.

The CDR3 region has the DNA TGTGCCAGCAGCCTGTCGGGACTAGCGCAACAGTACTTC. It yields the protein CASSLSGLAQQYF. The chain is built from TRBV11-3 and TRBJ2-7; 10 bases match TRBD2. Germline-derived CDR1 and CDR2 are SGHNT and YENEEA. The CDR3 extends over 13 amino acids. V lost 5 bases to trimming and J lost 10 bases; unmatched junction nucleotides: 8.